Many counts were recorded for the clone carrying this T cell receptor (beta chain). The data originate from a study of T-cell memory formation after mild COVID-19. On the study more broadly: Largely, the TCR clusters proved donor specific.

Researchers used 5'RACE with constant-segment primers to make TCR alpha and TCR beta cDNA libraries that carry sample barcodes and UMIs. TCRdb re-analysed the 5' RACE reads in MiXCR, keeping a single row per CDR3 protein. The sample yields 29,000 or so distinct CDR3 sequences, more than 15% seen once. The sequenced sample consisted of PBMCs or a T cell subset sorted from them (not recorded which). The TCR was taken from an adult who had mild COVID-19 (a few samples of this study predate the infection). Cell type and time point are not known.

In DNA form, the CDR3 reads TGTGCCAGCAGCCGCCGGGACAGGGGGGGGACAGATACGCAGTATTTT. Its translation: CASSRRDRGGTDTQYF. The chain couples TRBV7-2 to TRBJ2-3; 11 positions match TRBD1. The V gene end was trimmed by 5 bases and the J gene end by 3 bases; junction bases not matched to a gene: 7. Germline assignment: CDR1 SGHTA and CDR2 FQGNSA. CDR3 length: 16 residues.